This passage covers 29 T cell receptor beta chains from one sample sequenced in a study of T cell repertoires in cytomegalovirus infection (dated by TCRdb to about 2019). The antigens for these receptors are not known. Instrument used: Illumina HiSeq 1500. TCRdb itself trimmed the public reads at Q25 with fastp, ran MiXCR and retained productive beta chains. Every CDR3 protein is listed once, alongside the most common genes and DNA of its rows. The sample table contains hundreds of thousands of distinct CDR3 sequences; only one count was recorded for 30% to 35% of them. Together, the top ten hold 15% to 20% of the sample. Interpreted using the paper, the treatment or condition label stands for: in vitro stimulation with specific CMV peptide epitopes to enrich CMV-specific T cells. This specimen was cultured PBMCs, taken from culture after CMV antigen stimulation. The receptors derive from a human donor in good health (CMV status not recorded). Some clones in this sample may be carry-over from other donors' samples.

J is TRBJ2-3 and V is TRBV2; D remains unclear. The CDR3 has 14 residues. Germline CDR1 SNHLY, CDR2 FYNNEI. Between the trimmed V and J ends, which lost 7 bases and 0 bases, there was a span of 11 bases. Written as DNA, the CDR3 is TGTGCCAGCACCCTGACCTTTAGCACAGATACGCAGTATTTT. It specifies CASTLTFSTDTQYF.

This clonotype appeared many times. The chain combines TRBV7-2 with TRBJ1-2; 10 bases line up with TRBD1. V shed 5 bases, J shed 4 bases, and the junction held 4 bases outside the gene matches. Per germline, CDR1 SGHTA and CDR2 FQGNSA. The CDR3 covers 14 residues. CDR3 sequence (DNA): TGTGCCAGCAGCCCGTGGACAGGGGGCTATGGCTACACCTTC. It translates to CASSPWTGGYGYTF.

The table lists this clonotype with a few counts. CDR3 nucleotides: TGCAGCGTCGGACTAGCGGGCCTAACCTCTTGGGGGTACAATGAGCAGTTCTTC. Protein product: CSVGLAGLTSWGYNEQFF. The chain has TRBV29-1 and TRBJ2-1; 11 positions agree with TRBD2. Trimming removed 6 bases from V and 4 bases from J; junction bases left unmatched: 17. CDR1 is SQVTM and CDR2 is ANQGSEA in the germline V gene. This CDR3 is built from 18 residues.

The J gene is TRBJ1-2, the V gene TRBV12-3 or TRBV12-4, with D perhaps TRBD1 (6 bases). The CDR3 spans 14 residues. Trimming left V 5 bases short and J 6 bases short, with 16 bases between. The CDR3 reads CASSIRGARDGYTF. CDR3 DNA: TGTGCCAGCAGTATCCGGGGGGCTAGGGATGGCTACACCTTC.

This clonotype has ten or more counts. The rearrangement uses TRBV7-2 and TRBJ2-5; D is undetermined. V dropped 6 bases and J dropped 5 bases, with 16 bases sitting between them. The CDR3 runs to 14 residues. The germline V gene has CDR1 SGHTA and CDR2 FQGNSA. The CDR3 is CASRHTAGLETQYF. CDR3 bases: TGTGCCAGCAGGCACACCGCTGGGTTGGAGACCCAGTACTTC.

The rearrangement links TRBV20-1 to TRBJ1-2, with D uncertain. The V end lost 3 bases, the J end lost 1 base, and 12 bases lay between the germline ends. CDR1 and CDR2 from the germline V gene are DFQATT and SNEGSKA (reference sequence). The CDR3 runs to 14 residues. CDR3: CSARIGPINYGYTF. CDR3 coding DNA: TGCAGTGCTAGGATAGGACCTATTAACTATGGCTACACCTTC.

This clonotype has a count of ten or more. V gene TRBV7-2 combines with J gene TRBJ2-1; possibly TRBD1 for D (5 bases). From germline, CDR1 is SGHTA and CDR2 FQGNSA. Trimming cost V 1 base and J 4 bases, with 8 bases left between them. The CDR3 is 14 residues long. This CDR3 reads CASSLVSGYNEQFF. CDR3 in DNA: TGTGCCAGCAGCTTAGTGTCAGGGTACAATGAGCAGTTCTTC.

The chain has TRBV6-1 and TRBJ2-2; D is tentatively TRBD1 or TRBD2 (5 bases each). The CDR3 is made up of 14 amino acids. Germline V lookup: CDR1 MNHNS, CDR2 SASEGT. The ends were cut back, 8 bases at V and 3 bases at J, with 13 bases in the middle. The CDR3 DNA is TGTGCCAGCCCACCCGGGACCCACACCGGGGAGCTGTTTTTT. It codes for CASPPGTHTGELFF.

The CDR3 region is CSASGGRRAYEQYF. DNA of the CDR3: TGCAGTGCTAGTGGAGGGAGGCGCGCCTACGAGCAGTACTTC. The J gene is TRBJ2-7, the V gene TRBV20-1; D is perhaps TRBD2 (6 bases). The germline V gene has CDR1 DFQATT and CDR2 SNEGSKA (reference sequence). This CDR3 is 14 amino acids long. V gave up 3 bases and J gave up 2 bases, with 14 bases separating them.

This clonotype was detected a few times. The chain combines TRBV7-2 with TRBJ2-3; 7 bases agree with TRBD2. V lost 8 bases to trimming and J lost 0 bases; unmatched junction nucleotides: 8. There are 15 residues in the CDR3. Germline CDR1 SGHTA, CDR2 FQGNSA. The CDR3 reads CASGRERTSTDTQYF. The CDR3 DNA sequence: TGTGCCAGCGGGCGGGAGCGTACTAGCACAGATACGCAGTATTTT.

This clonotype was found a few times. The rearrangement links TRBV7-6 to TRBJ2-4; TRBD2 aligns across 9 bases. The CDR3 consists of 14 residues. With 3 bases clipped from V and 5 bases from J, the junction kept 2 bases outside the gene matches. From germline, CDR1 is SGHVS and CDR2 FNYEAQ. CDR3 in amino acids: CASSFAGGENIQYF. CDR3 sequence (DNA): TGTGCCAGCAGCTTTGCGGGAGGGGAAAACATTCAGTACTTC.

The chain has TRBV20-1 and TRBJ2-3; 9 bases agree with TRBD2. The CDR3 extends over 14 amino acids. Unmatched junction bases numbered 4, after V lost 2 bases and J lost 4 bases. Germline assignment: CDR1 DFQATT and CDR2 SNEGSKA (reference sequence). CDR3 in amino acids: CSARLVAGADTQYF. For the CDR3, the DNA is TGCAGTGCTAGATTGGTAGCGGGAGCAGATACGCAGTATTTT.

The chain is built from TRBV6-1 and TRBJ2-7, with D perhaps TRBD1 (6 bases). CDR3 length: 15 residues. The V and J ends lost 5 bases and 3 bases respectively, with 17 bases between them. Per germline, CDR1 MNHNS and CDR2 SASEGT. CDR3 bases: TGTGCCAGCAGTTATCCACAGGGAAGTCGCTACGAGCAGTACTTC. Its translation is CASSYPQGSRYEQYF.

This clonotype was detected many times. V gene TRBV7-2 combines with J gene TRBJ2-3; D gene uncertain. Per the germline V gene, CDR1 is SGHTA and CDR2 is FQGNSA. This CDR3 contains 12 residues. Between the trimmed V and J ends, which lost 2 bases and 5 bases, there was a span of 5 bases. The CDR3 nucleotides are TGTGCCAGCAGCTTATCCGTAGATACGCAGTATTTT. The encoded protein is CASSLSVDTQYF.

V is TRBV11-2 and J is TRBJ1-2; D gene ambiguous. The CDR3 has 17 amino acids. Trimming removed 1 base at V and 0 bases at J, with 15 bases between. The germline V gene encodes CDR1 SGHAT and CDR2 FQNNGV. CDR3 sequence (DNA): TGTGCCAGCAGCTTAGTTCGAGCGGCACACTCTAACTATGGCTACACCTTC. Translation gives CASSLVRAAHSNYGYTF.

The rearrangement links TRBV4-1 to TRBJ1-5, with a tentative D call TRBD1 (5 bases). This CDR3 spans 19 amino acids. Between the trimmed V and J ends, which lost 0 bases and 5 bases, there was a span of 23 bases. CDR1 is MGHRA, CDR2 YSYEKL, per germline. The CDR3 region has the DNA TGCGCCAGCAGCCAAGAATCAGGGCCCTTCCCCCTTGTGTATCAGCCCCAGCATTTT. Encoded protein: CASSQESGPFPLVYQPQHF.

This clonotype was counted between two and nine times. This chain links TRBV7-2 with TRBJ2-7, with 8 bases lining up with TRBD1. From germline, CDR1 is SGHTA and CDR2 FQGNSA. J gave up 3 bases and V 4 bases, and 8 bases lay outside the gene matches. The length of the CDR3 is 15 residues. The CDR3 DNA is TGTGCCAGCAGCTGGGGCCCCGACAGGGGCTACGAGCAGTACTTC. As protein: CASSWGPDRGYEQYF.

The J gene is TRBJ1-2, the V gene TRBV28; 8 positions agree with TRBD1. There are 16 residues in the CDR3. V shed 7 bases and J 4 bases; nucleotides not matched to a gene: 14. Per germline, CDR1 MDHEN and CDR2 SYDVKM. The CDR3 here is CASKFITGGASYGYTF. As DNA, the CDR3 is TGTGCCAGCAAATTTATTACAGGGGGGGCTTCCTATGGCTACACCTTC.

The sample holds a few counts of this clonotype. The CDR3 sequence: CASSGGTRETQYF. CDR3 DNA: TGTGCCAGCAGCGGCGGCACTAGGGAGACCCAGTACTTC. This chain links TRBV7-9 with TRBJ2-5; a possible D gene is TRBD2 (5 bases). The CDR3 covers 13 residues. The germline CDR1 and CDR2 sequences are SEHNR and FQNEAQ (reference sequence). Trimming stripped 5 bases from V and 5 bases from J, with 12 bases between.

This clonotype was detected only a few times. V gene TRBV20-1 combines with J gene TRBJ2-3, with no clear D. The V end was cut by 5 bases, the J end by 2 bases, with 17 bases between. Germline CDR1 is DFQATT and CDR2 is SNEGSKA (reference sequence). The CDR3 is 15 amino acids. The CDR3 DNA is TGCAGTGCTTTCCACAAACAGATTAACACAGATACGCAGTATTTT. Amino acids: CSAFHKQINTDTQYF.

The chain is built from TRBV7-2 and TRBJ2-1, with 9 nucleotides matching TRBD2. Germline CDR1 is SGHTA and CDR2 is FQGNSA. The CDR3 loop spans 16 amino acids. The junction had 10 bases not matched to a gene; V was cut back by 6 bases and J by 4 bases. The CDR3 region has the DNA TGTGCCAGCAGTTCCGCCGGGACTAGCAGATACAATGAGCAGTTCTTC. Encoded protein: CASSSAGTSRYNEQFF.

The chain employs TRBV12-3 or TRBV12-4 and TRBJ2-3, with D perhaps TRBD2 (5 bases). There are 13 residues in the CDR3. Trimming pared 5 bases from V and 7 bases from J, leaving 13 bases between. The chain's CDR3 is CASSISESYTQYF. In DNA form, the CDR3 reads TGTGCCAGCAGTATTAGCGAAAGCTATACGCAGTATTTT.

This clonotype was counted ten times or more. The rearrangement uses TRBV7-2 and TRBJ2-3, with D possibly matching TRBD2 (6 bases). Germline values: CDR1 SGHTA, CDR2 FQGNSA. Between the trimmed V and J ends, which lost 4 bases and 1 base, there was a span of 12 bases. The CDR3 has 15 amino acids. CDR3: CASSSTSPGTDTQYF. CDR3 nucleotide sequence: TGTGCCAGCAGCTCTACTAGCCCCGGCACAGATACGCAGTATTTT.

The genes are TRBV6-2 or TRBV6-3 and TRBJ2-1; 10 bases match TRBD2. CDR3 length: 14 residues. V lost 2 bases, J lost 12 bases, and 7 bases stayed unmatched. Germline loops: CDR1 MNHEY, CDR2 SVGEGT. CDR3 DNA sequence: TGTGCCAGCAGTTACGGGCTAGCGGGAGAATGGCAGTTCTTC. Amino acids: CASSYGLAGEWQFF.

The V and J genes are TRBV18 and TRBJ2-7; 7 nucleotides match TRBD2. Per the germline V gene, CDR1 is KGHSH and CDR2 is LQKENI. CDR3 size: 15 residues. J lost 9 bases, V lost 3 bases, and 14 bases had no gene match. CDR3 region: CASSPPRTAGFGQYF. The CDR3 DNA reads as TGTGCCAGCTCACCCCCAAGAACAGCGGGGTTTGGGCAGTACTTC.

V and J are TRBV23-1 and TRBJ1-5, with no clear D. TRBV23-1 is an ORF for which the function is uncertain. This CDR3 has 15 residues. The V gene lost 4 bases and the J gene lost 0 bases, with 10 bases spanning the gap. The CDR3: CASSRSSLSNQPQHF. The CDR3 coding sequence is TGCGCCAGCAGTCGAAGCAGCCTTAGCAATCAGCCCCAGCATTTT.

The rearrangement links TRBV29-1 to TRBJ1-2; no firm D call. Germline V CDR1 and CDR2: SQVTM, ANQGSEA. This CDR3 region has 11 residues. V lost 3 bases to trimming and J lost 8 bases, with 10 bases between them. The CDR3 DNA follows: TGCAGCGTTGACCCCCAGGCGGGCTACACCTTC. It encodes CSVDPQAGYTF.

As DNA, the CDR3 is TGTGCCAGTAGTGTCAGGGATGGCTACACCTTC. The encoded protein is CASSVRDGYTF. V usage is TRBV19 and J usage is TRBJ1-2; possibly TRBD1 for D (5 bases). Germline V lookup: CDR1 LNHDA, CDR2 SQIVND (reference sequence). The CDR3 has 11 amino acids. Trimming shortened V by 5 bases and J by 6 bases, and 7 bases separated the two germline ends.

This clonotype appeared a few times. The V gene is TRBV5-1, the J gene TRBJ1-1; D is perhaps TRBD1 (6 bases). The ends were cut back, 4 bases at V and 5 bases at J, with 21 bases in the middle. This CDR3 has 16 amino acids. Germline CDR1 SGHRS, CDR2 YFSETQ. The CDR3 nucleotides read TGCGCCAGCAGCCCAAAAGGTTGGGGGGCCGGTACTGAAGCTTTCTTT. This codes for CASSPKGWGAGTEAFF.